A selection of T cell receptor beta chains follows, all from one sample in a study of cytomegalovirus exposure and HLA in healthy donors. Assay used: immunoSEQ multiplex PCR; TCRdb lists only in-frame clones, some missing. This table lists 100,000 or so clones. The source material was PBMCs. The source of these receptors is a man aged 50 or older in good health and CMV-seronegative. The CDR3 runs from the conserved cysteine through the conserved F or W. Fields, in order: D gene, V gene, J gene, CDR3 protein, CDR3 DNA. The D gene is left open where the match is weak.

d_gene: TRBD2
v_gene: TRBV5-1
j_gene: TRBJ2-7
CDR3aa: CASSAGTSGRGEQYF
CDR3nt: TGCGCCAGCAGCGCCGGGACTAGCGGGAGGGGCGAGCAGTACTTC

d_gene: TRBD1
v_gene: TRBV7-7
j_gene: TRBJ2-7
CDR3aa: CASSTGQGNEQYF
CDR3nt: TGTGCTAGCAGCACCGGACAGGGCAACGAGCAGTACTTC

d_gene: .
v_gene: TRBV2
j_gene: TRBJ2-7
CDR3aa: CASTRTDSYEQYF
CDR3nt: TGTGCCAGCACGCGAACAGACTCCTACGAGCAGTACTTC

d_gene: TRBD1
v_gene: TRBV6-1
j_gene: TRBJ2-7
CDR3aa: CASRGAGGEGSEQYF
CDR3nt: TGTGCCAGCAGGGGGGCAGGGGGCGAAGGATCCGAGCAGTACTTC

d_gene: TRBD2
v_gene: TRBV5-1
j_gene: TRBJ2-3
CDR3aa: CASSLEVSGRAGDTQYF
CDR3nt: TGCGCCAGCAGCTTGGAAGTAAGCGGGAGGGCGGGAGATACGCAGTATTTT

d_gene: .
v_gene: TRBV18
j_gene: TRBJ2-1
CDR3aa: CASSPAFDSHNEQFF
CDR3nt: TGTGCCAGCTCACCAGCCTTCGACAGTCACAATGAGCAGTTCTTC

d_gene: .
v_gene: TRBV11-3
j_gene: TRBJ1-1
CDR3aa: CASSLSTYGGTEAFF
CDR3nt: TGTGCCAGCAGCTTGTCCACGTACGGGGGCACTGAAGCTTTCTTT

d_gene: .
v_gene: TRBV20-1
j_gene: TRBJ1-2
CDR3aa: CSARGDRGYTF
CDR3nt: TGCAGTGCTCGGGGGGACCGGGGCTACACCTTC

d_gene: .
v_gene: TRBV5-4
j_gene: TRBJ2-2
CDR3aa: CASSLAGRANTGELFF
CDR3nt: TGTGCCAGCAGCTTGGCCGGCAGGGCGAACACCGGGGAGCTGTTTTTT

d_gene: .
v_gene: TRBV5-1
j_gene: TRBJ1-2
CDR3aa: CASSQTGVPDTGYTF
CDR3nt: TGCGCCAGCAGCCAAACCGGGGTGCCCGACACCGGCTACACCTTC

d_gene: .
v_gene: TRBV6-1
j_gene: TRBJ2-2
CDR3aa: CASKLGLQAGELFF
CDR3nt: TGTGCCAGCAAACTCGGACTCCAGGCCGGGGAGCTGTTTTTT

d_gene: TRBD2
v_gene: TRBV4-2
j_gene: TRBJ2-3
CDR3aa: CASSQNRGVLTDTQYF
CDR3nt: TGTGCCAGCAGCCAAAACCGGGGGGTTCTGACAGATACGCAGTATTTT

d_gene: TRBD1
v_gene: TRBV2
j_gene: TRBJ1-1
CDR3aa: CASSGTGWAEAFF
CDR3nt: TGTGCCAGCAGCGGGACAGGGTGGGCTGAAGCTTTCTTT

d_gene: TRBD2
v_gene: TRBV7-9
j_gene: TRBJ2-4
CDR3aa: CASSLGGAAKNIQYF
CDR3nt: TGTGCCAGCAGCCTCGGGGGGGCGGCCAAAAACATTCAGTACTTC

d_gene: TRBD1
v_gene: TRBV7-9
j_gene: TRBJ2-7
CDR3aa: CASSGDEGTGYEQYF
CDR3nt: TGTGCCAGCAGCGGGGACGAGGGGACAGGCTACGAGCAGTACTTC

d_gene: .
v_gene: TRBV6-5
j_gene: TRBJ2-2
CDR3aa: CASLRRGAAGELFF
CDR3nt: TGTGCCAGCCTCCGCCGGGGGGCAGCCGGGGAGCTGTTTTTT

d_gene: TRBD1
v_gene: TRBV10-3
j_gene: TRBJ2-6
CDR3aa: CAINRDSESSGANVLTF
CDR3nt: TGTGCCATCAACCGGGACAGTGAGAGCTCTGGGGCCAACGTCCTGACTTTC

d_gene: TRBD1
v_gene: TRBV5-1
j_gene: TRBJ2-5
CDR3aa: CASSPGTVQGAAQYF
CDR3nt: TGCGCCAGCAGCCCCGGGACAGTCCAAGGGGCGGCCCAGTACTTC

d_gene: TRBD2
v_gene: TRBV4-2
j_gene: TRBJ2-1
CDR3aa: CASSLRPLSTSGYNEQFF
CDR3nt: TGTGCCAGCAGCCTCCGGCCCCTTTCGACTAGCGGGTACAATGAGCAGTTCTTC

d_gene: TRBD1
v_gene: TRBV11-3
j_gene: TRBJ1-2
CDR3aa: CASSSGQGYGYTF
CDR3nt: TGTGCCAGCAGCTCGGGACAGGGCTATGGCTACACCTTC

d_gene: .
v_gene: TRBV11-2
j_gene: TRBJ2-1
CDR3aa: CASSLLSFGVGNEQFF
CDR3nt: TGTGCCAGCAGCTTGTTATCGTTCGGGGTGGGCAATGAGCAGTTCTTC

d_gene: .
v_gene: TRBV4-3
j_gene: TRBJ2-7
CDR3aa: CASSQDRSQGWYEQYF
CDR3nt: TGCGCCAGCAGCCAAGACCGTAGTCAGGGTTGGTACGAGCAGTACTTC

d_gene: TRBD1
v_gene: TRBV18
j_gene: TRBJ2-5
CDR3aa: CASSSGTGQQETQYF
CDR3nt: TGTGCCAGCTCATCGGGGACAGGTCAACAAGAGACCCAGTACTTC

d_gene: .
v_gene: TRBV27
j_gene: TRBJ1-1
CDR3aa: CASSFRPGVYTEAFF
CDR3nt: TGTGCCAGCAGTTTTCGTCCGGGGGTATATACTGAAGCTTTCTTT

d_gene: TRBD1
v_gene: TRBV19
j_gene: TRBJ2-1
CDR3aa: CASTLGTGGAGFSDNEQFF
CDR3nt: TGTGCCAGTACCTTAGGGACAGGGGGCGCCGGGTTCTCCGACAATGAGCAGTTCTTC

d_gene: .
v_gene: TRBV11-3
j_gene: TRBJ1-1
CDR3aa: CASSFGGNTEAFF
CDR3nt: TGTGCCAGCAGCTTTGGGGGCAATACTGAAGCTTTCTTT

d_gene: TRBD1
v_gene: TRBV14
j_gene: TRBJ2-2
CDR3aa: CASSQGTGWAGELFF
CDR3nt: TGTGCCAGCAGCCAAGGGACAGGGTGGGCCGGGGAGCTGTTTTTT

d_gene: .
v_gene: TRBV6-6
j_gene: TRBJ1-2
CDR3aa: CASSYSGEGPNYGYTF
CDR3nt: TGTGCCAGCAGTTACTCGGGGGAGGGGCCTAACTATGGCTACACCTTC

d_gene: .
v_gene: TRBV7-2
j_gene: TRBJ2-5
CDR3aa: CASSIPDSAPKKETQYF
CDR3nt: TGTGCCAGCAGCATACCTGATAGCGCGCCAAAGAAGGAGACCCAGTACTTC

d_gene: .
v_gene: TRBV6-1
j_gene: TRBJ2-1
CDR3aa: CASMEGAYNEQFF
CDR3nt: TGTGCCAGCATGGAGGGGGCGTACAATGAGCAGTTCTTC

d_gene: TRBD2
v_gene: TRBV19
j_gene: TRBJ2-2
CDR3aa: CASSRGGATNTGELFF
CDR3nt: TGTGCCAGTAGCCGCGGGGGGGCAACCAACACCGGGGAGCTGTTTTTT

d_gene: .
v_gene: TRBV18
j_gene: TRBJ2-2
CDR3aa: CASYEVAGELFF
CDR3nt: TGTGCCAGCTACGAGGTTGCCGGGGAGCTGTTTTTT

d_gene: .
v_gene: TRBV7-2
j_gene: TRBJ1-1
CDR3aa: CASSPPKPEAFF
CDR3nt: TGTGCCAGCAGCCCGCCGAAGCCCGAAGCTTTCTTT

d_gene: .
v_gene: TRBV2
j_gene: TRBJ2-3
CDR3aa: CASSEPGVSTDTQYF
CDR3nt: TGTGCCAGCAGTGAACCAGGTGTTAGCACAGATACGCAGTATTTT

d_gene: TRBD2
v_gene: TRBV2
j_gene: TRBJ2-1
CDR3aa: CASSERAGLAGEQFF
CDR3nt: TGTGCCAGCAGTGAAAGAGCGGGGCTAGCGGGAGAGCAGTTCTTC

d_gene: .
v_gene: TRBV4-1
j_gene: TRBJ2-1
CDR3aa: CASSQDTLLDEQFF
CDR3nt: TGCGCCAGCAGCCAAGATACGTTACTCGATGAGCAGTTCTTC

d_gene: TRBD1
v_gene: TRBV6-1
j_gene: TRBJ2-7
CDR3aa: CASTDRASSYEQYF
CDR3nt: TGTGCCAGCACCGACAGGGCTAGCTCCTACGAGCAGTACTTC